Following are 30 T cell receptor beta chains from one sample sequenced in a study of blood T cell repertoires in COVID-19. Sequencing used immunoSEQ multiplex PCR; TCRdb keeps in-frame clones, though not all of them. The sample gives around 60,000 clones, roughly 90% of which show up once; about 3.2% is in the top ten. The sample comprised peripheral blood. These receptors all come from a man in his fifties or sixties with active COVID-19.

The rearrangement joins TRBV19 to TRBJ2-1; D is unresolved. Germline loops: CDR1 LNHDA, CDR2 SQIVND (reference sequence). The CDR3 consists of 15 residues. The germline V and J ends were trimmed by 5 bases and 0 bases, with 11 bases remaining between them. This CDR3 reads CASSDDTSSYNEQFF. The CDR3 nucleotides read TGTGCCAGTAGTGACGACACGAGCTCCTACAATGAGCAGTTCTTC.

The V call is TRBV5-1, the J call TRBJ1-2; 9 nucleotides align to TRBD1. The V segment lost 2 bases and the J segment 6 bases; nucleotides outside the gene matches: 5. Germline CDR1 is SGHRS and CDR2 is YFSETQ. The CDR3 spans 14 residues. CDR3 DNA sequence: TGCGCCAGCAGCTTACAGGGGGCTCTGGATGGCTACACCTTC. Residues: CASSLQGALDGYTF.

V usage is TRBV5-1 and J usage is TRBJ2-7; D may be TRBD1 (5 bases). The V end was cut by 1 base, the J end by 3 bases, with 11 bases between. CDR1 and CDR2 from the germline V gene are SGHRS and YFSETQ. The CDR3 consists of 14 residues. CDR3 amino acids: CASSLMGQGYEQYF. The DNA for the CDR3 is TGCGCCAGCAGCTTGATGGGGCAGGGCTACGAGCAGTACTTC.

The chain uses TRBV11-2 and TRBJ2-7, with TRBD1 matching 10 bases. This CDR3 region has 18 residues. Germline values: CDR1 SGHAT, CDR2 FQNNGV. V lost 7 bases, J lost 2 bases, and 17 bases stayed unmatched. CDR3 coding DNA: TGTGCCAGCAAATCCGTTAAAATCCGAGGACAGGGGGCCTACGAGCAGTACTTC. Translated, it gives CASKSVKIRGQGAYEQYF.

The chain carries TRBV5-1 and TRBJ1-5; D might be TRBD1 (6 bases). This CDR3 has 16 amino acids. Per germline, CDR1 SGHRS and CDR2 YFSETQ. Trimming stripped 2 bases from V and 1 base from J, with 13 bases between. For the CDR3, the DNA is TGCGCCAGCAGCTTAGGGGGTACAGGGAGCAATCAGCCCCAGCATTTT. This sequence encodes CASSLGGTGSNQPQHF. Full variable domain (remainder filled in from reference TRBV5-1 and TRBJ1-5): KAGVTQTPRYLIKTRGQQVTLSCSPISGHRSVSWYQQTPGQGLQFLFEYFSETQRNKGNFPGRFSGRQFSNSRSEMNVSTLELGDSALYLCASSLGGTGSNQPQHFGDGTRLSIL.

The rearrangement links TRBV7-9 to TRBJ2-4; maybe TRBD1 (6 bases). CDR3 size: 15 residues. Germline loops: CDR1 SEHNR, CDR2 FQNEAQ (reference sequence). Trimming took 2 bases from V and 5 from J, leaving 13 bases between them. In DNA form, the CDR3 reads TGTGCCAGCAGCTTAATGGGGGCCTCAGAAAACATTCAGTACTTC. Amino acid sequence: CASSLMGASENIQYF.

For this clone: The same CDR3 arises from other DNA sequences in this sample as well. CDR3 coding DNA: TGTGCCAGCAGCCAAGGACTAGCGGGGGGGCAGGAGACCCAGTACTTC. Residues: CASSQGLAGGQETQYF. This rearrangement joins TRBV3-1 (or the pseudogene TRBV3-2) to TRBJ2-5; TRBD2 matches at 14 bases. Germline V gene data show CDR1 as LGHDT and CDR2 as YNNKEL (reference sequence). V lost 1 base, J lost 5 bases, and 3 bases stayed unmatched. This CDR3 spans 16 amino acids.

The rearrangement uses TRBV30 and TRBJ2-6; D is perhaps TRBD1 (6 bases). Germline CDR1 and CDR2: GTSNPN and SVGIG (reference sequence). The CDR3 loop spans 17 amino acids. V shed 8 bases and J shed 3 bases, with 23 bases lying between them. The CDR3 loop reads CAGSPKQGRHGANVLTF. CDR3 sequence (DNA): TGTGCCGGCAGTCCCAAGCAGGGGCGCCATGGGGCCAACGTCCTGACTTTC.

V usage is TRBV28 and J usage is TRBJ1-1; 7 bases are shared with TRBD1. J lost 5 bases, V lost 6 bases, and 12 bases had no gene match. CDR1 and CDR2 (germline): MDHEN, SYDVKM. This CDR3 has 15 amino acids. CDR3 in amino acids: CASSAPTGLKTEAFF. The CDR3 nucleotides read TGTGCCAGCAGCGCTCCGACAGGGCTTAAGACTGAAGCTTTCTTT.

The CDR3 bases are TGTGCCAGCTCACCTACAGGAGCTTATAGCAATCAGCCCCAGCATTTT. Protein sequence: CASSPTGAYSNQPQHF. The rearrangement uses TRBV18 and TRBJ1-5, with TRBD1 as a possible D gene (5 bases). Germline V gene data show CDR1 as KGHSH and CDR2 as LQKENI. The CDR3 loop spans 16 amino acids. V shed 3 bases and J shed 0 bases, with 12 bases lying between them.

J is TRBJ1-4 and V is TRBV6-5, with TRBD1 matching 8 bases. After removal of 10 bases from V and 4 bases from J, the junction contained 5 bases not matched to a gene. CDR3 length equals 13 residues. Per germline, CDR1 MNHEY and CDR2 SVGAGI. The CDR3 region is CATRGRYNEKLFF. As DNA, the CDR3 is TGTGCCACCAGGGGGCGTTATAATGAAAAACTGTTTTTT.

V is TRBV19 and J is TRBJ1-2; 9 nucleotides align to TRBD1. J was trimmed by 8 bases and V by 4 bases; bases with no gene match: 11. Germline CDR1 is LNHDA and CDR2 is SQIVND (reference sequence). The length of the CDR3 is 15 residues. CDR3 nucleotide sequence: TGTGCCAGTAGTACCCGACAGGGGGTAACGCGAGGCTACACCTTC. Protein: CASSTRQGVTRGYTF.

The chain has TRBV7-2 and TRBJ1-6; 11 bases match TRBD1. Per the germline V gene, CDR1 is SGHTA and CDR2 is FQGNSA. V lost 3 bases and J lost 7; bases outside the gene matches: 2. The CDR3 is 15 residues long. CDR3 coding DNA: TGTGCCAGCAGCTTGGACAGGGGGCGAAATTCACCCCTCCACTTT. It translates to CASSLDRGRNSPLHF.

V gene TRBV3-1 (or the pseudogene TRBV3-2) combines with J gene TRBJ2-7; 12 bases fit TRBD2. This CDR3 comprises 18 residues. The V gene end was trimmed by 3 bases and the J gene end by 1 base; junction bases not matched to a gene: 10. Looked up from germline, CDR1 is LGHDT and CDR2 is YNNKEL (reference sequence). CDR3 nucleotide sequence: TGTGCCAGCAGCCAGGTCAAACTAGCGGGGGGCCCGTCCTACGAGCAGTACTTC. Translating it yields CASSQVKLAGGPSYEQYF.

The chain couples TRBV12-5 to TRBJ1-1; TRBD1 matches 8 bases. The CDR3 has 16 amino acids. With V trimmed by 4 bases and J by 4 bases, 11 bases remained unmatched. Germline V gene sequence: CDR1 LGHNT, CDR2 FRNRAP. The CDR3 DNA sequence: TGTGCTAGTGGTTCGAACGTCAGGACAGGGACCACTGAAGCTTTCTTT. Translated, it gives CASGSNVRTGTTEAFF.

The chain combines TRBV7-9 with TRBJ2-5, with 11 positions matching TRBD2. Germline values: CDR1 SEHNR, CDR2 FQNEAQ (reference sequence). This CDR3 region has 17 residues. The junction had 9 bases not matched to a gene; V was cut back by 2 bases and J by 4 bases. DNA for the CDR3: TGTGCCAGCAGCTTACGACTAGCGGGGTTGAATACAGAGACCCAGTACTTC. This sequence encodes CASSLRLAGLNTETQYF.

This chain uses TRBV5-5 with TRBJ2-5; a possible D gene is TRBD1 (7 bases). There are 17 residues in the CDR3. Trimming pared 0 bases from V and 5 bases from J, leaving 20 bases between. From germline, CDR1 is SGHKS and CDR2 YYEKEE (reference sequence). The CDR3 coding sequence is TGTGCCAGCAGCTTGGCCCCGGCAGGGGGGCGTCGGGAGACCCAGTACTTC. This gives the protein CASSLAPAGGRRETQYF.

This chain connects TRBV4-1 to TRBJ2-5, with a possible D match to TRBD1 (6 bases). Germline lookup yields CDR1 MGHRA and CDR2 YSYEKL. V was shortened by 0 bases and J by 1 base, with 6 bases between the two germline ends. This CDR3 is built from 14 residues. The CDR3, as DNA: TGCGCCAGCAGCCAAGAGACAGGCCAAGAGACCCAGTACTTC. Translating it yields CASSQETGQETQYF.

The chain joins TRBV12-5 to TRBJ2-7; possible D gene TRBD1, 6 bases. The CDR3 covers 14 residues. V lost 5 bases and J lost 2, with 13 bases in between. The germline CDR1 and CDR2 sequences are LGHNT and FRNRAP. The chain's CDR3 is CASGPGTSAYEQYF. CDR3 nucleotides: TGTGCTAGTGGTCCGGGGACATCTGCCTACGAGCAGTACTTC. Drawing the rest from reference TRBV12-5 and TRBJ2-7, the complete variable domain is DARVTQTPRHKVTEMGQEVTMRCQPILGHNTVFWYRQTMMQGLELLAYFRNRAPLDDSGMPKDRFSAEMPDATLATLKIQPSEPRDSAVYFCASGPGTSAYEQYFGPGTRLTVT.

The chain combines TRBV4-1 with TRBJ2-3; D is unclear. CDR1 is MGHRA, CDR2 YSYEKL, per germline. Trimming removed 0 bases from V and 2 bases from J, with 6 bases in between. This CDR3 has 14 amino acids. The CDR3 is CASSQDSNTDTQYF. As DNA, the CDR3 is TGCGCCAGCAGCCAAGATAGTAACACAGATACGCAGTATTTT.

The chain recombines TRBV14 with TRBJ2-7; 8 nucleotides align to TRBD1. This CDR3 has 15 residues. CDR1 is SGHDN and CDR2 is FVKESK in the germline V gene. V shed 1 base and J 6 bases; nucleotides not matched to a gene: 8. In DNA, the CDR3 is TGTGCCAGCAGCCAAGGACGGCAGGGGGCCCTCGAGCAGTACTTC. It translates to CASSQGRQGALEQYF.

This CDR3 reads CASSPFGGGGTDTQYF. The CDR3, as DNA: TGTGCCAGCAGCCCCTTTGGGGGAGGGGGCACAGATACGCAGTATTTT. The V call is TRBV4-2, the J call TRBJ2-3; 7 bases are shared with TRBD2. Germline CDR1 LGHNA, CDR2 YNFKEQ. There are 16 residues in the CDR3. The V segment lost 4 bases and the J segment 1 base; nucleotides outside the gene matches: 8.

This CDR3 is CASSLDQGDGYTF. CDR3 in DNA: TGTGCCAGCAGCTTGGATCAGGGTGATGGCTACACCTTC. This sequence joins TRBV5-6 and TRBJ1-2; D may be TRBD1 (5 bases). CDR1 is SGHDT and CDR2 is YYEEEE in the germline V gene. This CDR3 contains 13 residues. Trimming removed 0 bases from V and 6 bases from J, with 9 bases in between.

V usage is TRBV6-5 and J usage is TRBJ1-2; the match to TRBD1 covers 8 bases. Germline values: CDR1 MNHEY, CDR2 SVGAGI. This CDR3 is built from 13 residues. The ends lost 6 bases at V and 5 bases at J; junction bases unmatched: 5. In DNA, the CDR3 is TGTGCCAGCAGGCAGGGGGCGACTTATGGCTACACCTTC. It yields the protein CASRQGATYGYTF.

V gene TRBV4-3 combines with J gene TRBJ1-6; 10 bases fit TRBD1. This CDR3 comprises 20 residues. Germline V gene sequence: CDR1 LGHNA, CDR2 YSLEER. The V segment lost 1 base and the J segment 0 bases; nucleotides outside the gene matches: 9. The chain's CDR3 is CASSQGFTDRGSSYNSPLHF. CDR3 sequence (DNA): TGCGCCAGCAGCCAAGGATTTACGGACAGGGGGAGCTCCTATAATTCACCCCTCCACTTT.

V is TRBV5-5 and J is TRBJ2-1; perhaps TRBD2 as D (6 bases). V lost 2 bases to trimming and J lost 2 bases, with 20 bases between them. CDR1 and CDR2 from the germline V gene are SGHKS and YYEKEE (reference sequence). This CDR3 is built from 18 residues. This chain's CDR3 is CASSLFYQMRDAYNEQFF. DNA of the CDR3: TGTGCCAGCAGCTTATTTTATCAAATGCGGGACGCCTACAATGAGCAGTTCTTC.

This chain links TRBV19 with TRBJ1-1; 8 nucleotides agree with TRBD1. Germline CDR1 LNHDA, CDR2 SQIVND (reference sequence). The V segment lost 5 bases and the J segment 8 bases; nucleotides outside the gene matches: 1. The CDR3 spans 11 residues. The CDR3 nucleotides are TGTGCCAGTAGTGGGGACAGGGAAGCTTTCTTT. Its protein product is CASSGDREAFF.

V usage is TRBV4-2 and J usage is TRBJ1-4, with 9 bases that match TRBD1. The CDR3 is made up of 15 amino acids. Germline lookup yields CDR1 LGHNA and CDR2 YNFKEQ. V gave up 0 bases and J gave up 8 bases; unmatched junction bases: 4. The CDR3 spells CASSQDGQGREKLFF. CDR3 in DNA: TGTGCCAGCAGCCAAGACGGACAGGGGAGAGAAAAACTGTTTTTT.

The chain links TRBV5-4 to TRBJ2-7; 10 nucleotides agree with TRBD2. V shed 0 bases, J shed 7 bases, and the junction held 7 bases outside the gene matches. This CDR3 spans 15 amino acids. Germline-derived CDR1 and CDR2 are SGHNT and YYREEE (reference sequence). The CDR3 DNA reads TGTGCCAGCAGCTTGGGTAGCGGGGGGCCGGGGGAGCAGTACTTC. Protein: CASSLGSGGPGEQYF.

J is TRBJ2-2 and V is TRBV21-1; TRBD2 is the table's D call and was not checked against the DNA. TRBV21-1 is deemed a pseudogene. This CDR3 has 17 residues. CDR3 nucleotide sequence: TGTGCCAGCAGCAAAGGGGGGGAAAGGGTCGACACCGGGGAGCTGTTTTTT. This encodes CASSKGGERVDTGELFF.